A selection of T cell receptor beta chains follows, all from one sample in a study of blood T cell repertoires in COVID-19. The protocol was immunoSEQ multiplex PCR, while the TCRdb copy is restricted to in-frame clones and leaves out a portion. This sample has 150,000 to 200,000 clones; over 80% occur once, and the top ten carry roughly 5.1%. Input material: peripheral blood. These TCRs come from a woman aged 30 to 39 with acute or convalescent COVID-19. Each CDR3 is given with its conserved first and last residue. A D gene is named only where the DNA matches it firmly. Size is omitted from some rows. Given values are once, few, many or a class for expanded clones.

d_gene,j_gene,v_gene,abundance,CDR3aa,CDR3nt
NA,TRBJ2-1,TRBV21-1,once,CASSRITSGRYNEQFF,TGTGCCAGCAGCAGAATTACTAGCGGGAGGTACAATGAGCAGTTCTTC
NA,TRBJ2-1,TRBV7-3,NA,CASSLGGSYNEQFF,TGTGCCAGCAGCTTGGGGGGCTCCTACAATGAGCAGTTCTTC
NA,TRBJ1-1,TRBV28,NA,CASSLQRVAFF,TGTGCCAGCAGTTTACAACGGGTGGCTTTCTTT
NA,TRBJ2-2,TRBV9,NA,CASSVGGNTGELFF,TGTGCCAGCAGCGTCGGGGGGAACACCGGGGAGCTGTTTTTT
NA,TRBJ2-3,TRBV2,NA,CASWDFTSTDTQYF,TGTGCCAGCTGGGACTTCACTAGCACAGATACGCAGTATTTT
NA,TRBJ2-1,TRBV28,NA,CASSRQPTSNEQFF,TGTGCCAGCAGCAGGCAGCCGACCTCCAATGAGCAGTTCTTC
NA,TRBJ1-2,TRBV30,NA,CAGSSRGYYGYTF,TGTGCCGGTTCCTCCAGGGGCTACTATGGCTACACCTTC
NA,TRBJ2-1,TRBV6-5,few,CASSYSYSYNEQFF,TGTGCCAGCAGTTACTCATACAGCTACAATGAGCAGTTCTTC
NA,TRBJ2-2,TRBV27,NA,CASSYRRGAGSGELFF,TGTGCCAGCAGTTACAGGAGGGGAGCTGGGTCCGGGGAGCTGTTTTTT
TRBD1,TRBJ1-4,TRBV4-3,NA,CASSQGTGVINEKLFF,TGCGCCAGCAGCCAAGGGACAGGGGTCATAAATGAAAAACTGTTTTTT
NA,TRBJ1-2,TRBV7-8,NA,CASSLPGLYGYTF,TGTGCCAGCAGCCTTCCGGGATTATATGGCTACACCTTC